This T cell receptor (beta chain) was retrieved from a study of naive and memory T cell subsets (dated by TCRdb to the late 2010s). Regarding the complete study: Sorted naive and memory T cell subsets from peripheral blood were analyzed in the study using a UMI-based, open-source pipeline for TCR alpha and beta sequencing. RNA was DNase-treated and reverse transcribed with TCR constant-region primers, mostly using SuperScript III. Complete agreement was observed between the functional CMV T cell responses and the IgG serology results. General findings and caveats noted by the study authors: RNA-based TCR counts may be affected by expression changes linked to T cell activation and differentiation. After error correction, only a single occurrence was seen for over 95% of naive TCR sequences, so much steeper abundance distributions were produced than in memory subsets. No ground truth was available to validate the repertoire findings for the naive and memory subsets. Single alpha or beta chain sequences, rather than paired alpha/beta receptors, were used to define clonotypes. TCR abundance followed a power law with an exponent that was different for naive and memory subsets but consistent across the three individuals. Gini index rose and Shannon and inverse Simpson diversity fell from naive through CM, EM and EMRA in both CD4 and CD8 cells.

The cysteine opens and the phenylalanine closes a CDR3 of 16 amino acids. This entry keeps only the CDR3 DNA: 48 bases, framed from base 1. Per the germline V gene (reference sequence), SGHNT is the CDR1 and YYREEE is the CDR2. The junction carries 22 bases between V and J, which are trimmed by 10 bases and 2 bases respectively. From the second PCR step onward, the TCR alpha chain libraries and the TCR beta chain libraries were amplified separately. The CMV status of each donor was determined by measuring IFNgamma production from CD4+ T cells after fresh PBMCs had been stimulated overnight with CMV viral lysate. Using Miltenyi beads, CD4 T cells were first positively selected, and CD8 T cells were then positively selected from the CD4-negative fraction. Cells stained for CD3, CD4, CD8, CD45RA, CD27 and a live/dead dye were sorted on a BD Aria II into four subsets by CD45RA and CD27. A few healthy volunteers provided blood, and each donor's sample was split into CD4 and CD8 T cells and then further divided into four differentiation subsets. Around 130 ml of peripheral blood was collected from each donor, and PBMC were isolated by Ficoll-Paque PLUS density-gradient centrifugation. Sorted cells were lysed in RLT buffer, and RNA was extracted with a Qiagen RNeasy kit and stored at -80°C.

Library construction relied on UMI-ligation and nested PCR. The beta constant-region primer consisted of an equimolar mixture of two oligonucleotides that together covered TRBC1 and TRBC2. A single-stranded oligonucleotide containing the SP2 primer and a 12-nucleotide UMI was joined to the 3' end of the cDNA by T4 RNA ligase 1. The ligated cDNA went through four rounds of PCR with nested alpha and beta constant-region primers together with the SP2 primer. Incubation of the ligation reaction was carried out at 16 degrees C for roughly 19-25 hours. PCR2 was typically run as a SYBR Green qPCR and stopped at a predetermined threshold to prevent over-amplification. Every purification after the first one was done using Agencourt AMPure XP magnetic beads. Library quantification was done by Qubit, followed by a TapeStation check on which the main peak was expected at around 650 bp. Sequencing of the pooled libraries was done on an Illumina MiSeq using v2 2x251 paired-end kits, which typically yielded about 1-2.3 million reads per sample. Each sample was pooled at about 4 nM, and roughly 4.5-7% PhiX was included to help cluster recognition. Regarding the original processing steps: FASTQ reads processed by Demultiplexor were assigned V and J genes by Decombinator through tag matching that tolerated a single base-pair mismatch. UMIs were used by Collapsinator to correct both sequencing errors and frequency errors arising from PCR heterogeneity. TCRs were translated and CDR3s were extracted from the conserved cysteine to the FGXG phenylalanine by CDR3Translator, with non-productive sequences being flagged. Gini, Shannon entropy and inverse Simpson indices were calculated on repertoires subsampled to equal numbers of UMI-defined TCRs. Within the linear range, a power law was fitted to clonotype abundance distributions using maximum likelihood. On one naive CD8 sample, the pipeline and MIGEC gave similar UMI counts, unique TCR numbers and clonal distributions. A set of roughly 7,000 CMV-associated CDR3 sequences, compiled from VDJdb and a published dataset, was used to search the repertoires. TCRdb reprocessing: public reads trimmed at Q25 with fastp, clones called with MiXCR, in-frame beta chains kept. Records with the same CDR3 protein are collapsed into one entry carrying the most frequent genes and DNA. TCRdb's processing, not the study's, gives the V and J calls here. The sample data list approximately 85,000 distinct CDR3 sequences, and roughly 7.3% of these were observed just once. 1.5% to 2% of the sample rests with the top ten.

This clonotype was found a few times. The antigen it binds to is not known. Base qualities are not recorded, but no much larger clone differs from it by a single base. Recombination linked TRBV5-4 to TRBJ2-1, with a tentative D gene TRBD1 over 6 matching bases. This clonotype was sampled from a human donor in good health. Sequenced input: central memory CD4+ T cells from blood. Per the publication, the cell subset or site label means: central memory, CD45RA- CD27+. The CDR3 region reads CASSRGQQQTYNEQFF. The DNA sequence is as follows: TGTGCCTCAAGTAGGGGACAACAGCAAACCTACAATGAGCAGTTCTTC.